The next 2 T cell receptor beta chains were all read from a single sample in a study of radiation and T cells in renal cell carcinoma. The time point: blood 2 weeks post-SBRT. Treatment in this sample: 15 Gy SBRT to primary tumor, nephrectomy 4 weeks later. The method was immunoSEQ multiplex PCR; TCRdb's version includes in-frame clones alone and lacks a portion of them. The sample has about 120,000 clones; around 81% are singletons. Sequences were derived from blood, sampled from a patient whose treatment included radiotherapy and nephrectomy. These receptors were collected from a man aged 50-59 years with renal cell carcinoma.

This sequence joins TRBV19 and TRBJ1-1, with 9 bases aligning to TRBD1. CDR3 length: 15 amino acids. V was pared by 3 bases and J by 4 bases, with 6 bases of the junction left unmatched. In germline, CDR1 is LNHDA, CDR2 SQIVND (reference sequence). As DNA, the CDR3 is TGTGCCAGTAGTATGGACAGGGGACTAGGCACTGAAGCTTTCTTT. This translates into CASSMDRGLGTEAFF.

The CDR3 DNA reads as TGTGCCAGCAGCCCTACTAGCGGTGATTACAATGAGCAGTTCTTC. This gives the protein CASSPTSGDYNEQFF. The chain uses TRBV11-3 and TRBJ2-1; TRBD2 agrees at 8 bases. The V gene's germline CDR1 is SGHNT and CDR2 YENEEA. V was clipped by 5 bases and J by 4 bases; unmatched bases: 7. The CDR3 runs 15 residues.